This passage covers 22 T cell receptor beta chains from one sample sequenced in a study of T cells after yellow fever vaccination. In TCRdb, the 5' RACE reads were re-called with MiXCR into one record per CDR3 protein. The table has 250,000 to 350,000 distinct CDR3 sequences, roughly 6.8% seen once; the top ten hold about 18%. The starting material was PBMCs, obtained about 49 days after the first yellow fever vaccination. The receptors here all came from a man between 18 and 35 years old who received the YFV17D yellow fever vaccine.

This clonotype appeared a few times. This rearrangement joins TRBV5-1 to TRBJ2-3; no clear D. Deletions cut 4 bases from V and 5 bases from J, with 14 bases between. The CDR3 is made up of 14 amino acids. Germline V gene lookup returns CDR1 SGHRS and CDR2 YFSETQ. CDR3 nucleotide sequence: TGCGCCAGCAGCCTGGCAGCCCACCAAGATACGCAGTATTTT. It translates to CASSLAAHQDTQYF.

This clonotype was seen a handful of times. V is TRBV6-1 and J is TRBJ1-1; 8 nucleotides align to TRBD1. V lost 6 bases, J lost 3 bases, and 12 bases stayed unmatched. The germline V gene has CDR1 MNHNS and CDR2 SASEGT. The CDR3 contains 16 residues. This CDR3 reads CASSSYSGGWDTEAFF. The CDR3 bases are TGTGCCAGCAGCTCGTACTCAGGGGGCTGGGACACTGAAGCTTTCTTT.

This clonotype has ten or more counts. The CDR3 region is CAIREDQDYNEQFF. The DNA for the CDR3 is TGTGCCATCAGGGAGGATCAAGACTACAATGAGCAGTTCTTC. The chain links TRBV10-3 to TRBJ2-1; possible D gene TRBD2, 5 bases. Germline lookup yields CDR1 ENHRY and CDR2 SYGVKD. This CDR3 has 14 residues. V was cut by 6 bases and J by 3 bases, with 12 bases left in between.

The V and J genes are TRBV7-9 and TRBJ2-5; 7 nucleotides line up with TRBD2. Germline values: CDR1 SEHNR, CDR2 FQNEAQ (reference sequence). V gave up 5 bases and J gave up 1 base; unmatched junction bases: 4. This CDR3 region has 14 residues. CDR3: CASSDLAVQETQYF. In nucleotides, the CDR3 is TGTGCCAGCAGCGACCTAGCGGTCCAAGAGACCCAGTACTTC.

This clonotype showed up many times. V usage is TRBV3-1 and J usage is TRBJ2-5; the match to TRBD1 covers 8 bases. The CDR3 length is 13 residues. Germline-derived CDR1 and CDR2 are LGHDT and YNNKEL (reference sequence). The trim removed 6 bases at V and 4 bases at J, leaving 4 bases unmatched. The CDR3 DNA is TGTGCCAGCAGTAGGACAGGGCGAGAGACCCAGTACTTC. Amino acids: CASSRTGRETQYF.

The chain links TRBV5-5 to TRBJ2-1, with TRBD2 as a possible D gene (6 bases). The ends were cut back, 1 base at V and 7 bases at J, with 12 bases in the middle. CDR3 size: 14 residues. Germline V lookup: CDR1 SGHKS, CDR2 YYEKEE (reference sequence). CDR3 residues: CASSLYGSGNEQFF. The CDR3 DNA follows: TGTGCCAGCAGCTTGTACGGGAGCGGGAATGAGCAGTTCTTC.

This clonotype occurred a few times. The chain uses TRBV5-1 and TRBJ2-2; 7 bases fit TRBD1. The germline gives CDR1 SGHRS, CDR2 YFSETQ. Trimming took 5 bases from V and 6 from J; bases not matched to a gene: 7. This CDR3 has 14 amino acids. CDR3 DNA: TGCGCCAGCAGGGAGGACAGGCGGGCCGGGGAGCTGTTTTTT. Protein: CASREDRRAGELFF. Full variable domain (remainder filled in from reference TRBV5-1 and TRBJ2-2): KAGVTQTPRYLIKTRGQQVTLSCSPISGHRSVSWYQQTPGQGLQFLFEYFSETQRNKGNFPGRFSGRQFSNSRSEMNVSTLELGDSALYLCASREDRRAGELFFGEGSRLTVL.

The V gene is TRBV6-5, the J gene TRBJ2-3; the match to TRBD2 covers 11 bases. Per the germline V gene, CDR1 is MNHEY and CDR2 is SVGAGI. The CDR3 consists of 16 residues. Trimming at V came to 4 bases and at J to 3 bases, leaving 6 bases not matched to a gene. The CDR3 nucleotides are TGTGCCAGCAGTTCCCCGACTAGCGGGGTTACAGATACGCAGTATTTT. It codes for CASSSPTSGVTDTQYF.

This clonotype was observed a handful of times. The J gene is TRBJ2-7, the V gene TRBV9; 11 nucleotides line up with TRBD1. Looked up from germline, CDR1 is SGDLS and CDR2 is YYNGEE. The CDR3 is 16 residues long. Trimming at V came to 3 bases and at J to 5 bases, leaving 10 bases not matched to a gene. CDR3 coding DNA: TGTGCCAGCAGCGGATCTGCCGGGACAGGGGGACACGAGCAGTACTTC. Protein sequence: CASSGSAGTGGHEQYF. The full variable domain, in which reference TRBV9 and TRBJ2-7 provide the parts outside the CDR3, is DSGVTQTPKHLITATGQRVTLRCSPRSGDLSVYWYQQSLDQGLQFLIQYYNGEERAKGNILERFSAQQFPDLHSELNLSSLELGDSALYFCASSGSAGTGGHEQYFGPGTRLTVT.

This clonotype turned up a few times. The chain employs TRBV20-1 and TRBJ2-1; 9 nucleotides align to TRBD2. The CDR3 contains 14 residues. CDR1 is DFQATT and CDR2 is SNEGSKA in the germline V gene (reference sequence). V trimming: 3 bases; J trimming: 4 bases; junction bases outside the gene matches: 4. The CDR3, as DNA: TGCAGTGCTAGCGCGGGGGGGGATTACAATGAGCAGTTCTTC. It encodes CSASAGGDYNEQFF.

The chain is built from TRBV20-1 and TRBJ2-3, with D maybe TRBD1 (5 bases). Germline lookup yields CDR1 DFQATT and CDR2 SNEGSKA (reference sequence). The CDR3 length is 16 residues. V was shortened by 0 bases and J by 5 bases, with 18 bases between the two germline ends. In DNA form, the CDR3 reads TGCAGTGCTAGAGACGCTAGGGGTACCGGTGTAGATACGCAGTATTTT. Its protein product is CSARDARGTGVDTQYF.

V usage is TRBV5-6 and J usage is TRBJ2-6; D remains ambiguous. There are 15 residues in the CDR3. Trimming took 2 bases from V and 0 from J, leaving 6 bases between them. The V gene's germline CDR1 is SGHDT and CDR2 YYEEEE. The CDR3 here is CASSFWTSGANVLTF. As DNA, the CDR3 is TGTGCCAGCAGCTTCTGGACCTCTGGGGCCAACGTCCTGACTTTC. Combining the CDR3 with reference TRBV5-6 and TRBJ2-6 gives the whole variable domain DAGVTQSPTHLIKTRGQQVTLRCSPKSGHDTVSWYQQALGQGPQFIFQYYEEEERQRGNFPDRFSGHQFPNYSSELNVNALLLGDSALYLCASSFWTSGANVLTFGAGSRLTVL.

This clonotype showed up just once. With a much larger clone just one base away, this may be a read error. The chain is built from TRBV18 and TRBJ2-4, with D hard to call. The CDR3 consists of 14 residues. CDR1 and CDR2 (germline): KGHSH, LQKENI. V gave up 6 bases and J gave up 6 bases, with 15 bases separating them. DNA of the CDR3: TGTGCCAGCTCGCCCCCATCGGTGGGAAACATTCAGTACTTC. It encodes CASSPPSVGNIQYF.

This chain uses TRBV10-3 with TRBJ1-1; D is perhaps TRBD1 (6 bases). The CDR3 has 19 residues. V dropped 0 bases and J dropped 0 bases, with 20 bases sitting between them. From germline, CDR1 is ENHRY and CDR2 SYGVKD. The CDR3 nucleotides are TGTGCCATCAGTGAGTCGGGGGTCGGCAGGGGTGGTATGAACACTGAAGCTTTCTTT. This encodes CAISESGVGRGGMNTEAFF.

There are a few counts of this clonotype. J is TRBJ2-7 and V is TRBV7-2; the D gene is possibly TRBD2 (6 bases). V was pared by 11 bases and J by 3 bases, with 17 bases between. The CDR3 runs 13 residues. Germline CDR1 SGHTA, CDR2 FQGNSA. The CDR3 here is CAGARDMGYEQYV. The CDR3 nucleotides read TGTGCCGGGGCGCGGGATATGGGCTACGAGCAGTACGTC.

In nucleotides, the CDR3 is TGCGCCAGGAATCCACAGCGGGAATTTACCGAGCAGTACTTC. Translating it yields CARNPQREFTEQYF. The rearrangement joins TRBV4-3 to TRBJ2-7; 7 nucleotides line up with TRBD2. This CDR3 has 14 residues. Losses at the gene ends were 9 bases for V and 6 bases for J; bases not matched to a gene: 14. From germline, CDR1 is LGHNA and CDR2 YSLEER.

The sample holds a few counts of this clonotype. The chain combines TRBV10-3 with TRBJ2-2, with TRBD1 as a possible D gene (7 bases). V shed 4 bases and J shed 3 bases, with 12 bases lying between them. The V gene's germline CDR1 is ENHRY and CDR2 SYGVKD. CDR3 length: 15 residues. The CDR3 region has the DNA TGTGCCATCAGTGCCTCAGGGGGGTACACCGGGGAGCTGTTTTTT. This gives the protein CAISASGGYTGELFF.

V usage is TRBV2 and J usage is TRBJ2-7, with a tentative D call TRBD2 (7 bases). The CDR3 runs to 13 residues. Germline values: CDR1 SNHLY, CDR2 FYNNEI. V gave up 7 bases and J gave up 4 bases, with 14 bases separating them. The CDR3 DNA is TGTGCCAGCAAGGGGGGGGACGAATACGAGCAGTACGTC. Protein: CASKGGDEYEQYV.

This clonotype turned up a few times. The V and J genes are TRBV3-1 and TRBJ2-5, with 7 bases aligning to TRBD1. Germline CDR1 and CDR2: LGHDT and YNNKEL (reference sequence). The CDR3 has 16 residues. J gave up 7 bases and V 0 bases, and 11 bases lay outside the gene matches. In DNA form, the CDR3 reads TGTGCCAGCAGCCAAGACACCGGGACAGCGAGTGGGACCCAGTACTTC. Encoded protein: CASSQDTGTASGTQYF.

This clonotype was counted ten times or more. The chain joins TRBV20-1 to TRBJ2-5; D gene unclear. Trimming took 0 bases from V and 2 from J, leaving 13 bases between them. Germline values: CDR1 DFQATT, CDR2 SNEGSKA (reference sequence). The CDR3 spans 15 residues. For the CDR3, the DNA is TGCAGTGCTAGAGATAGAGTAACAGTTCAAGAGACCCAGTACTTC. It specifies CSARDRVTVQETQYF.

The chain is built from TRBV5-1 and TRBJ2-3, with D maybe TRBD1 (6 bases). The germline V and J ends were trimmed by 7 bases and 4 bases, with 16 bases remaining between them. This CDR3 has 14 residues. The germline CDR1 and CDR2 sequences are SGHRS and YFSETQ. Here the CDR3 DNA reads TGCGCCAGCGGGCCAAGAGGGGGTGCAGATACGCAGTATTTT. Protein product: CASGPRGGADTQYF.

In this sample, this clonotype turned up a few times. The chain joins TRBV10-3 to TRBJ2-3; D is perhaps TRBD1 (6 bases). The CDR3 is 13 amino acids. Looked up from germline, CDR1 is ENHRY and CDR2 is SYGVKD. The ends were cut back, 7 bases at V and 4 bases at J, with 12 bases in the middle. The CDR3 nucleotides are TGTGCCATCAAACAGGGATCTGCAGATACGCAGTATTTT. It is translated as CAIKQGSADTQYF.